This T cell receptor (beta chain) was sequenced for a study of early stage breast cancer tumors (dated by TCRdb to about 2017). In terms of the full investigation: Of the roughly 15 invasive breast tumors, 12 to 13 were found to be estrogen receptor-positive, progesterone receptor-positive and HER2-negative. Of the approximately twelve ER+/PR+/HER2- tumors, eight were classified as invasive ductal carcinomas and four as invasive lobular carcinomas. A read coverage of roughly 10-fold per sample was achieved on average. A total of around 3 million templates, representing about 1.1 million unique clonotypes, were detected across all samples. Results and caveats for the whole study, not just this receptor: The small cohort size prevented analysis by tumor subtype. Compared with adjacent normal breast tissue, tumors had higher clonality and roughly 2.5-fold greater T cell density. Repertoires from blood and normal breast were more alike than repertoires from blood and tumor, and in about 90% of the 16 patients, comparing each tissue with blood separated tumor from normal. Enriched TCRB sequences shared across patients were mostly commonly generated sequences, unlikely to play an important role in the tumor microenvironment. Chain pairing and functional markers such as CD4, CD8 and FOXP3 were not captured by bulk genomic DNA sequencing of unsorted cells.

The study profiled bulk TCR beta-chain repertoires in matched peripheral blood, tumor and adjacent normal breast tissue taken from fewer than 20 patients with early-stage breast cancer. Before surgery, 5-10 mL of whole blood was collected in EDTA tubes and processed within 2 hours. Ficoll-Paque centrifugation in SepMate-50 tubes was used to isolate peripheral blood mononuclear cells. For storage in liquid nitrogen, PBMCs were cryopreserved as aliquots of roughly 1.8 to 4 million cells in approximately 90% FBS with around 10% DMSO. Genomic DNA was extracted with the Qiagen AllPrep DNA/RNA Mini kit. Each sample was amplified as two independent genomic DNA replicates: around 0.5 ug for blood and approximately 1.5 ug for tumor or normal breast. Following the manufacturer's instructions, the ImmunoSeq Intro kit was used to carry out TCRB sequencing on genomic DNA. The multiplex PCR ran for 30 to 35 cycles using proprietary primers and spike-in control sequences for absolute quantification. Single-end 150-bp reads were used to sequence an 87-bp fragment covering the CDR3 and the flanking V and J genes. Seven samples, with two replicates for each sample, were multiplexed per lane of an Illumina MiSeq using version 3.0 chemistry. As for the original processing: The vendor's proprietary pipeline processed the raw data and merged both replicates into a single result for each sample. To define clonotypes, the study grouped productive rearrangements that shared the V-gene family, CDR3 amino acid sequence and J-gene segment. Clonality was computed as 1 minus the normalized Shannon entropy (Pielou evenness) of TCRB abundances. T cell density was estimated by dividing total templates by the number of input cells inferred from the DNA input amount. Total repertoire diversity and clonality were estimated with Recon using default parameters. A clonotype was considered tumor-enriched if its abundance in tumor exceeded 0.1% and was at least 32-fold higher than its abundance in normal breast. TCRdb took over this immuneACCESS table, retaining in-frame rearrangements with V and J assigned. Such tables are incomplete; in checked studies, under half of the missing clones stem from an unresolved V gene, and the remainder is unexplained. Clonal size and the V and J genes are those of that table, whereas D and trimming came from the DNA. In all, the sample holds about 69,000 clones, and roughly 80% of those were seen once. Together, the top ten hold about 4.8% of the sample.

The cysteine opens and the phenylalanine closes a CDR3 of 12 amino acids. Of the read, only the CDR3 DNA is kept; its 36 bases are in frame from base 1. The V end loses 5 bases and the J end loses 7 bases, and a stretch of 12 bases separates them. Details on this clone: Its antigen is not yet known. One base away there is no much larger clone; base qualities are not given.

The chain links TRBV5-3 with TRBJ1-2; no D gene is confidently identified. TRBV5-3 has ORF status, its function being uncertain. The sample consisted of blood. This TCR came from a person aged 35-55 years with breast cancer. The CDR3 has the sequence CARRSEVCGYTF. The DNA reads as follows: TGTGCCAGAAGGTCGGAGGTATGTGGCTACACCTTC.